The 11 T cell receptor beta chains listed next were all sequenced from one sample in a study of CD8 T cells in Susac syndrome. The RNA input was roughly 0.45 to 1 ug, and it was reverse transcribed with random hexamers. A single record per CDR3 protein comes from TCRdb applying MiXCR to the immunoSEQ multiplex PCR reads. The table includes approximately 170,000 distinct CDR3 sequences, roughly 95% detected once. The sample was CD4+ T cells from PBMCs. These receptors were taken from a human donor with multiple sclerosis.

V and J are TRBV7-2 and TRBJ2-5; the D is unclear. V was pared by 3 bases and J by 1 base, with 6 bases between. CDR1 SGHTA and CDR2 FQGNSA come from the germline V gene. CDR3 length equals 13 residues. The CDR3 coding sequence is TGTGCCAGCAGCTTCAAGGGCCAAGAGACCCAGTACTTC. This codes for CASSFKGQETQYF.

The rearrangement joins TRBV3-1 to TRBJ2-5, with TRBD2 matching over 8 bases. This CDR3 has 15 residues. CDR1 and CDR2 from the germline V gene are LGHDT and YNNKEL (reference sequence). The V gene end was trimmed by 6 bases and the J gene end by 1 base; junction bases not matched to a gene: 7. CDR3 DNA: TGTGCCAGCAGTTCCCCCACTAGCGGCCAAGAGACCCAGTACTTC. As protein: CASSSPTSGQETQYF.

The rearrangement joins TRBV14 to TRBJ2-3; D gene uncertain. Germline assignment: CDR1 SGHDN and CDR2 FVKESK. This CDR3 contains 15 residues. Trimming removed 1 base from V and 0 bases from J, with 8 bases in between. CDR3 region: CASSQGQLSTDTQYF. The DNA for the CDR3 is TGTGCCAGCAGCCAAGGGCAGCTAAGCACAGATACGCAGTATTTT.

The chain links TRBV9 to TRBJ2-1; no definite D call. Trimming pared 0 bases from V and 7 bases from J, leaving 8 bases between. The V gene's germline CDR1 is SGDLS and CDR2 YYNGEE. The CDR3 has 13 residues. The CDR3 is CASSVDVLNEQFF. The CDR3 DNA reads TGTGCCAGCAGCGTAGATGTCCTTAATGAGCAGTTCTTC.

The rearrangement joins TRBV5-1 to TRBJ1-1; the match to TRBD1 covers 9 bases. CDR1 and CDR2 (germline): SGHRS, YFSETQ. The ends lost 4 bases at V and 4 bases at J; junction bases unmatched: 11. There are 16 residues in the CDR3. The DNA of the CDR3 is TGCGCCAGCAGCCTCTCCGGGACAGGGTGGGGCACTGAAGCTTTCTTT. This codes for CASSLSGTGWGTEAFF.

The chain combines TRBV11-2 with TRBJ2-1; 11 bases map to TRBD2. Germline-derived CDR1 and CDR2 are SGHAT and FQNNGV. The CDR3 runs 18 residues. V gave up 5 bases and J gave up 0 bases; unmatched junction bases: 9. The chain's CDR3 is CASSVAGTSGSSYNEQFF. As DNA, the CDR3 is TGTGCCAGCAGCGTGGCCGGGACTAGCGGAAGCTCCTACAATGAGCAGTTCTTC.

The chain carries TRBV30 and TRBJ2-4; TRBD2 matches 11 bases. With 0 bases clipped from V and 6 bases from J, the junction kept 4 bases outside the gene matches. Per germline, CDR1 GTSNPN and CDR2 SVGIG (reference sequence). The CDR3 contains 15 residues. Here the CDR3 DNA reads TGTGCCTGGAGTGTATCCCTAGCGGGAGGAAACATTCAGTACTTC. This codes for CAWSVSLAGGNIQYF.

This clonotype was observed once. The chain combines TRBV29-1 with TRBJ2-2, with 7 positions matching TRBD2. The J segment lost 4 bases and the V segment lost 3 bases, leaving 8 bases of the junction unmatched. The CDR3 runs to 15 residues. Germline CDR1 reads SQVTM; CDR2 reads ANQGSEA. The CDR3 spells CSVDRERDGTGELFF. The CDR3 region has the DNA TGCAGCGTTGATCGAGAGCGGGACGGCACCGGGGAGCTGTTTTTT.

This clonotype was recorded only once. J is TRBJ2-1 and V is TRBV20-1; 12 bases are shared with TRBD1. The CDR3 length is 15 residues. Germline V gives CDR1 DFQATT, CDR2 SNEGSKA (reference sequence). Germline trimming cut 6 bases from V and 6 bases from J; bases unmatched to any gene: 9. The chain's CDR3 is CSALPRDRGRNEQFF. DNA of the CDR3: TGCAGTGCCTTGCCCCGGGACAGGGGGCGCAATGAGCAGTTCTTC.

The V gene is TRBV7-8, the J gene TRBJ2-7; possible D gene TRBD2, 5 bases. Per germline, CDR1 SGHVS and CDR2 FQNEAQ. Trimming left V 5 bases short and J 4 bases short, with 18 bases between. The length of the CDR3 is 15 residues. The CDR3 DNA is TGTGCCAGCAGCCTGGCGGTGGGAGTAGCGTACGAGCAGTACTTC. This codes for CASSLAVGVAYEQYF.

J is TRBJ2-5 and V is TRBV28, with D perhaps given as TRBD1 or TRBD2 (5 bases each). This CDR3 has 12 amino acids. CDR1 and CDR2 from the germline V gene are MDHEN and SYDVKM. Deletions cut 5 bases from V and 7 bases from J, with 11 bases between. CDR3 sequence (DNA): TGTGCCAGCAGTGGGGACCAGTGGACCCAGTACTTC. This translates into CASSGDQWTQYF. Full variable domain (outside the CDR3, taken from reference TRBV28 and TRBJ2-5): DVKVTQSSRYLVKRTGEKVFLECVQDMDHENMFWYRQDPGLGLRLIYFSYDVKMKEKGDIPEGYSVSREKKERFSLILESASTNQTSMYLCASSGDQWTQYFGPGTRLLVL.